These 3 T cell receptor beta chains originate from one sample sequenced in a study of OX40 agonist ivuxolimab in advanced cancers. The data were produced by immunoSEQ multiplex PCR, yet TCRdb's version contains in-frame clones alone and is incomplete. The sample records some 31,000 clones, roughly 92% being singletons. The sequencing here drew on CD4+ or CD8+ T cells sorted from blood, taken in a trial of the OX40 agonist ivuxolimab. These receptors all come from an adult with an advanced solid tumor such as melanoma, head and neck, liver or kidney cancer.

The chain joins TRBV4-1 to TRBJ1-3, with D hard to call. The CDR3 has 18 residues. The germline V and J ends were trimmed by 0 bases and 0 bases, with 15 bases remaining between them. Germline loops: CDR1 MGHRA, CDR2 YSYEKL. For the CDR3, the DNA is TGCGCCAGCAGCCAAGACCCGACGGGATCCTCCTCTGGAAACACCATATATTTT. Protein sequence: CASSQDPTGSSSGNTIYF.

The chain has TRBV10-1 and TRBJ2-7, with TRBD2 as a possible D gene (6 bases). The ends were cut back, 0 bases at V and 2 bases at J, with 11 bases in the middle. The germline CDR1 and CDR2 sequences are WNHNN and SYGVQD (reference sequence). This CDR3 spans 15 amino acids. The CDR3 DNA reads TGCGCCAGCAGTGAGTCGAGGGGAGGCCCCTACGAGCAGTACTTC. It translates to CASSESRGGPYEQYF.

This sequence joins TRBV9 and TRBJ1-1; TRBD1 might be the D (5 bases). V lost 4 bases to trimming and J lost 1 base, with 8 bases between them. The CDR3 has 13 amino acids. Germline V gene sequence: CDR1 SGDLS, CDR2 YYNGEE. This chain's CDR3 is CASSPGGNTEAFF. The CDR3 DNA reads TGTGCCAGCAGCCCCGGGGGGAACACTGAAGCTTTCTTT.